What follows are 24 T cell receptor beta chains derived from one specimen sequenced in a study of cytomegalovirus exposure and HLA in healthy donors. It was with 60 Vbeta and 13 Jbeta primers that the PCR ran. Profiled with immunoSEQ multiplex PCR; TCRdb holds only in-frame clones, not every one. The sample includes about 200,000 clones, around 82% of them seen just once. The sample taken for sequencing was PBMCs. These TCRs come from a man between 35 and 55 years old in good health and CMV-seropositive.

The genes are TRBV19 and TRBJ1-5; D possibly corresponds to TRBD1 (5 bases). This CDR3 comprises 12 residues. The ends were cut back, 4 bases at V and 9 bases at J, with 10 bases in the middle. CDR1 and CDR2 (germline): LNHDA, SQIVND (reference sequence). The CDR3 DNA is TGTGCCAGTAGTACCCGGGACTCGCCCCAGCATTTT. Protein sequence: CASSTRDSPQHF.

This chain links TRBV6-5 with TRBJ1-1, with D possibly matching TRBD1 (6 bases). Germline V gene lookup returns CDR1 MNHEY and CDR2 SVGAGI. CDR3 length equals 14 residues. Trimming cost V 5 bases and J 1 base, with 11 bases left between them. CDR3: CASSPLGGNTEAFF. CDR3 coding DNA: TGTGCCAGCAGTCCGCTAGGGGGGAACACTGAAGCTTTCTTT.

Only one count was recorded for this clone. The chain uses TRBV7-9 and TRBJ2-5; D is unresolved. This CDR3 region has 14 residues. Germline V gives CDR1 SEHNR, CDR2 FQNEAQ (reference sequence). V was cut by 2 bases and J by 3 bases, with 10 bases left in between. The CDR3 loop reads CASSLKQAEETQYF. In DNA form, the CDR3 reads TGTGCCAGCAGCTTAAAGCAAGCTGAAGAGACCCAGTACTTC.

V and J are TRBV5-1 and TRBJ2-5; D call uncertain. V lost 1 base and J 5 bases, leaving 6 bases between the germline ends. This CDR3 comprises 12 residues. Germline V CDR1 and CDR2: SGHRS, YFSETQ. The CDR3 DNA follows: TGCGCCAGCAGCTTGTTTAGCGAGACCCAGTACTTC. It encodes CASSLFSETQYF.

This chain links TRBV2 with TRBJ1-2; possibly TRBD1 for D (6 bases). V was clipped by 0 bases and J by 4 bases, with 15 bases between them. CDR1 is SNHLY and CDR2 is FYNNEI in the germline V gene. The CDR3 totals 16 residues. The CDR3: CASSEAFRGGLYGYTF. For the CDR3, the DNA is TGTGCCAGCAGTGAAGCATTTCGCGGGGGGCTCTATGGCTACACCTTC.

V usage is TRBV6-1 and J usage is TRBJ1-6, with TRBD1 matching 7 bases. The CDR3 contains 19 residues. V was pared by 3 bases and J by 0 bases, with 11 bases of the junction left unmatched. Germline loops: CDR1 MNHNS, CDR2 SASEGT. The CDR3 DNA follows: TGTGCCAGCAGTGACGTATTTTACAGGGGAAGCTCCTATAATTCACCCCTCCACTTT. Its protein product is CASSDVFYRGSSYNSPLHF.

V and J are TRBV6-1 and TRBJ2-5, with 10 bases fitting TRBD1. Near its end, the DNA agrees better with TRBJ2-7, so the J call may be wrong. CDR3 length: 15 residues. Germline V CDR1 and CDR2: MNHNS, SASEGT. This chain's CDR3 is CASSMMTGGRDEQYF. The CDR3 DNA is TGTGCCAGCAGTATGATGACAGGGGGCCGCGACGAGCAGTACTTC.

This clone occurred once. The chain is built from TRBV5-6 and TRBJ1-6, with D uncertain. Between the trimmed V and J ends, which lost 4 bases and 8 bases, there was a span of 10 bases. CDR1 and CDR2 from the germline V gene are SGHDT and YYEEEE. This CDR3 region has 13 residues. The CDR3 region has the DNA TGTGCCAGCAGCCGCGTAATTGATTCACCCCTCCACTTT. This gives the protein CASSRVIDSPLHF.

The chain couples TRBV19 to TRBJ2-7, with 9 nucleotides matching TRBD2. J gave up 0 bases and V 7 bases, and 7 bases lay outside the gene matches. Germline V gene data show CDR1 as LNHDA and CDR2 as SQIVND (reference sequence). The CDR3 length is 15 residues. The CDR3 region has the DNA TGTGCCAGTAAGTCAGCGGGAGGTTCCTCCTACGAGCAGTACTTC. It encodes CASKSAGGSSYEQYF.

The rearrangement joins TRBV2 to TRBJ1-1; possibly TRBD1 for D (5 bases). Germline V CDR1 and CDR2: SNHLY, FYNNEI. Trimming stripped 6 bases from V and 0 bases from J, with 8 bases between. CDR3 length: 13 residues. In nucleotides, the CDR3 is TGTGCCAGCAGAGGACAATTGAACACTGAAGCTTTCTTT. This sequence encodes CASRGQLNTEAFF.

This chain links TRBV7-2 with TRBJ2-1, with 8 bases matching TRBD2. After removal of 4 bases from V and 6 bases from J, the junction contained 5 bases not matched to a gene. The CDR3 loop spans 14 amino acids. Germline CDR1 is SGHTA and CDR2 is FQGNSA. CDR3 sequence: CASSSGTRRNEQFF. CDR3 DNA sequence: TGTGCCAGCAGCTCCGGGACTAGACGCAATGAGCAGTTCTTC.

This clone appeared once. The rearrangement links TRBV5-1 to TRBJ1-1; no definite D call. Per the germline V gene, CDR1 is SGHRS and CDR2 is YFSETQ. The CDR3 runs to 14 residues. Trimming shortened V by 1 base and J by 8 bases, and 15 bases separated the two germline ends. The CDR3 region has the DNA TGCGCCAGCAGCTTGAATCCCATGGCCGAAGAAGCTTTCTTT. Residues: CASSLNPMAEEAFF.

The gene calls are TRBV6-1 and TRBJ2-5; 7 bases are a match to TRBD2. There are 15 residues in the CDR3. V lost 5 bases to trimming and J lost 2 bases; unmatched junction nucleotides: 8. CDR1 and CDR2 (germline): MNHNS, SASEGT. CDR3 coding DNA: TGTGCCAGCAGTCCGGGGGGACGGAGTCAAGAGACCCAGTACTTC. Translation gives CASSPGGRSQETQYF.

The chain links TRBV7-6 to TRBJ2-7; 8 bases map to TRBD2. The CDR3 consists of 15 residues. Looked up from germline, CDR1 is SGHVS and CDR2 is FNYEAQ. Trimming removed 5 bases from V and 2 bases from J; junction bases left unmatched: 8. The CDR3: CASSPGQRGPYEQYF. The CDR3 DNA reads TGTGCCAGCAGCCCCGGCCAGCGGGGGCCCTACGAGCAGTACTTC.

The chain is built from TRBV6-1 and TRBJ2-3; 8 nucleotides align to TRBD2. The junction had 14 bases not matched to a gene; V was cut back by 2 bases and J by 4 bases. CDR3 size: 18 residues. The germline V gene has CDR1 MNHNS and CDR2 SASEGT. As DNA, the CDR3 is TGTGCCAGCAGTGAATTTTCCAGCGGGAGCTCACCGGCAGATACGCAGTATTTT. Translation: CASSEFSSGSSPADTQYF.

The chain employs TRBV28 and TRBJ1-5; D remains unclear. Trimming removed 5 bases from V and 1 base from J, with 12 bases in between. CDR1 is MDHEN, CDR2 SYDVKM, per germline. The CDR3 loop spans 15 amino acids. CDR3 DNA: TGTGCCAGCAGTATGGCGGGCGGGAGCAATCAGCCCCAGCATTTT. This codes for CASSMAGGSNQPQHF.

This chain uses TRBV25-1 with TRBJ2-4; 8 nucleotides line up with TRBD2. Trimming removed 5 bases from V and 7 bases from J; junction bases left unmatched: 7. This CDR3 is 14 amino acids long. Germline V CDR1 and CDR2: MGHDK, SYGVNS. CDR3 loop: CASSSGGGRNIQYF. CDR3 DNA sequence: TGTGCCAGCAGTTCGGGCGGCGGGAGGAACATTCAGTACTTC.

The gene calls are TRBV15 and TRBJ2-7; D is possibly TRBD2 (5 bases). Trimming pared 0 bases from V and 5 bases from J, leaving 14 bases between. The germline V gene encodes CDR1 LNHNV and CDR2 YYDKDF (reference sequence). The CDR3 is made up of 15 amino acids. CDR3 region: CATSREGSKRDEQYF. The CDR3 nucleotides are TGTGCCACCAGCAGAGAGGGTAGCAAGAGGGACGAGCAGTACTTC.

This chain connects TRBV5-5 to TRBJ1-5, with 11 positions matching TRBD1. Germline V gene data show CDR1 as SGHKS and CDR2 as YYEKEE (reference sequence). The ends lost 5 bases at V and 6 bases at J; junction bases unmatched: 4. The CDR3 spans 14 residues. For the CDR3, the DNA is TGTGCCAGCAGTACCGGGACAGGGGGTCAGCCCCAGCATTTT. It translates to CASSTGTGGQPQHF.

A single count supports this clone. V is TRBV7-3 and J is TRBJ2-3, with D hard to call. Germline V lookup: CDR1 SGHTA, CDR2 FQGTGA. The CDR3 extends over 15 amino acids. Trimming cost V 0 bases and J 0 bases, with 7 bases left between them. CDR3 sequence: CASSLTAASTDTQYF. In nucleotides, the CDR3 is TGTGCCAGCAGCTTAACAGCTGCTAGCACAGATACGCAGTATTTT.

In this sample, this clone turned up once. V and J are TRBV5-5 and TRBJ2-7, with 9 bases matching TRBD1. The CDR3 loop spans 16 amino acids. After removal of 3 bases from V and 2 bases from J, the junction contained 9 bases not matched to a gene. Germline values: CDR1 SGHKS, CDR2 YYEKEE (reference sequence). CDR3 residues: CASSWGPGTGTYEQYF. Here the CDR3 DNA reads TGTGCCAGCAGCTGGGGTCCCGGGACAGGGACCTACGAGCAGTACTTC.

The DNA of the CDR3 is TGTGCCTGGACCGATGCACAGGGAGAAAACACCATATATTTT. This encodes CAWTDAQGENTIYF. The V and J genes are TRBV30 and TRBJ1-3, with D tentatively TRBD1 (6 bases). This CDR3 spans 14 amino acids. V lost 4 bases to trimming and J lost 6 bases, with 16 bases between them. In germline, CDR1 is GTSNPN, CDR2 SVGIG (reference sequence). Full variable domain (remainder filled in from reference TRBV30 and TRBJ1-3): SQTIHQWPATLVQPVGSPLSLECTVEGTSNPNLYWYRQAAGRGLQLLFYSVGIGQISSEVPQNLSASRPQDRQFILSSKKLLLSDSGFYLCAWTDAQGENTIYFGEGSWLTVV.

The rearrangement links TRBV6-1 to TRBJ2-2; D is possibly TRBD1 (6 bases). The CDR3 extends over 13 amino acids. Germline V lookup: CDR1 MNHNS, CDR2 SASEGT. The V end was cut by 6 bases, the J end by 4 bases, with 9 bases between. The CDR3: CASSLQGTGELFF. Here the CDR3 DNA reads TGTGCCAGCAGCCTACAGGGCACCGGGGAGCTGTTTTTT.

A single count supports this clone. The CDR3 spells CASSPDRGSYEQYF. In DNA form, the CDR3 reads TGTGCCAGCAGCCCTGACAGGGGGTCCTACGAGCAGTACTTC. This chain uses TRBV7-7 with TRBJ2-5; 9 bases fit TRBD1. The end of the DNA aligns better with TRBJ2-7, so the J call may be wrong. The CDR3 has 14 amino acids. Per germline, CDR1 SSHAT and CDR2 FNYEAQ (reference sequence).